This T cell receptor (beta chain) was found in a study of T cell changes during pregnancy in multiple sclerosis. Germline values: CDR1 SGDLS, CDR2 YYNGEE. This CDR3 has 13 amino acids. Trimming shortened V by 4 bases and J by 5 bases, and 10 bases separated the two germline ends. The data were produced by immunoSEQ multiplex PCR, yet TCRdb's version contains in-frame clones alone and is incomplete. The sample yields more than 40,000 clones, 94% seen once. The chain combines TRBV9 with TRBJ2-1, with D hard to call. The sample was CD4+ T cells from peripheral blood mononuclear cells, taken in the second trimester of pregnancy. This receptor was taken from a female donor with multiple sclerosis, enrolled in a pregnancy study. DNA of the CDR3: TGTGCCAGCAGCCCACAACAGCACAATGAGCAGTTCTTC. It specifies CASSPQQHNEQFF.